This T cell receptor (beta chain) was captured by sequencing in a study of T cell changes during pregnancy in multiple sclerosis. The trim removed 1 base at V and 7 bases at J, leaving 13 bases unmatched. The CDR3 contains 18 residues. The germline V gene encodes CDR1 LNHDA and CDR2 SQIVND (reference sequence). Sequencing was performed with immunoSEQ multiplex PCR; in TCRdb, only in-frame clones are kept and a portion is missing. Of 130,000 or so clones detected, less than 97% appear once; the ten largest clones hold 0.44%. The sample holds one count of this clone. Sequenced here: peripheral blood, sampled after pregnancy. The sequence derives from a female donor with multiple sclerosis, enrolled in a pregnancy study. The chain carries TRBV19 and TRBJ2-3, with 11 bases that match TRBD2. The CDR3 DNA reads TGTGCCAGTAGTATAGGGACTAGCGGGCTCACTGGGAGGAATACGCAGTATTTT. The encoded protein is CASSIGTSGLTGRNTQYF.